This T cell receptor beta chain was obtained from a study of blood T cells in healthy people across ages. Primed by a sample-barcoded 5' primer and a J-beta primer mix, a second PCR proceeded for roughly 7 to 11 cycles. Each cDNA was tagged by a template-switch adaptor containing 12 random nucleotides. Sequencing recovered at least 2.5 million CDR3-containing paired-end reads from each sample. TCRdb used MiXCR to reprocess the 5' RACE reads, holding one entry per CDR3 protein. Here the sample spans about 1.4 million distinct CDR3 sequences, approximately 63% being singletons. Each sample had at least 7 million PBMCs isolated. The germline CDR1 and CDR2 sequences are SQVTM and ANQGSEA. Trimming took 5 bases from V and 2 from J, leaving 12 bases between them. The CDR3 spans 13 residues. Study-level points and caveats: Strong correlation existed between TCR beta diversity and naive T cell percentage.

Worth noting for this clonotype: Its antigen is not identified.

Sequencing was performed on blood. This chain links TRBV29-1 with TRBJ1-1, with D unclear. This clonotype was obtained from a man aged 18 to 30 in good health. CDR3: CSVLMTGNTEAFF. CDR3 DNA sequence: TGCAGCGTTCTTATGACGGGTAACACTGAAGCTTTCTTT.